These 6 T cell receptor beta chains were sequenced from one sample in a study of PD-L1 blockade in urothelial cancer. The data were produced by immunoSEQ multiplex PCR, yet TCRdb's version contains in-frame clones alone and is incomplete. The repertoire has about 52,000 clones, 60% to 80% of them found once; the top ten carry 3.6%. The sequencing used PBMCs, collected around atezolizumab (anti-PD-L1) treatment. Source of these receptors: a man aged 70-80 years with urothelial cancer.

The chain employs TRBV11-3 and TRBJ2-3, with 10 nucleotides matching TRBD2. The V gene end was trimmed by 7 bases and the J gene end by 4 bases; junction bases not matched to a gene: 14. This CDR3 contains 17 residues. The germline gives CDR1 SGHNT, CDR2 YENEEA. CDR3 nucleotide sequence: TGTGCCAGCACTCCCGGCATGCCTAGCGGGAGACCAGATACGCAGTATTTT. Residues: CASTPGMPSGRPDTQYF.

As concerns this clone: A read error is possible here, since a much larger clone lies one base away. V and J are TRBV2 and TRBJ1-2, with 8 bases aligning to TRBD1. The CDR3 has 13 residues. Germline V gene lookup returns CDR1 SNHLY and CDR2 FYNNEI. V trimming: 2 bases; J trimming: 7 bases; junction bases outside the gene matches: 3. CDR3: CASSEQGAGGYTF. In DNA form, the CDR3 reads TGTGCCAGCAGTGAACAGGGGGCAGGTGGCTACACCTTC.

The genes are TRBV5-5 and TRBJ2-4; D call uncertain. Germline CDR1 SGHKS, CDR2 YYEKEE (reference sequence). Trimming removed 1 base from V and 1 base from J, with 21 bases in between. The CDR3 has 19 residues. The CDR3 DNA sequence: TGTGCCAGCAGCTTGTCTCGACTGGTTATAGATCGGGCCAAAAACATTCAGTACTTC. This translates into CASSLSRLVIDRAKNIQYF.

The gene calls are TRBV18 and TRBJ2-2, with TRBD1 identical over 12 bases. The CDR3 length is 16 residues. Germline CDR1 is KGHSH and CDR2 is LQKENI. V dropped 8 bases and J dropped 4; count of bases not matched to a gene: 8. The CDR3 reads CASALPGQGATGELFF. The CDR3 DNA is TGTGCCAGCGCACTACCGGGACAGGGGGCCACCGGGGAGCTGTTTTTT.

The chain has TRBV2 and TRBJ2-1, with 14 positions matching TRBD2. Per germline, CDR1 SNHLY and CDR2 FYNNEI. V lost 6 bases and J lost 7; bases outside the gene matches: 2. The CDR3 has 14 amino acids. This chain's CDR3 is CASRGLAGVNEQFF. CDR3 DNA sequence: TGTGCCAGCAGGGGACTAGCGGGAGTAAATGAGCAGTTCTTC.

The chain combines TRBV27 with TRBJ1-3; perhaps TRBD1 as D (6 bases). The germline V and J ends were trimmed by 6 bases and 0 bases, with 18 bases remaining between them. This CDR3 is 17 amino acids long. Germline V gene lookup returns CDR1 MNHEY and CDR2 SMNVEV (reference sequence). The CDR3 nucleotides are TGTGCCAGCAGACAGACAGGAGGATCAAGCTCTGGAAACACCATATATTTT. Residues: CASRQTGGSSSGNTIYF.